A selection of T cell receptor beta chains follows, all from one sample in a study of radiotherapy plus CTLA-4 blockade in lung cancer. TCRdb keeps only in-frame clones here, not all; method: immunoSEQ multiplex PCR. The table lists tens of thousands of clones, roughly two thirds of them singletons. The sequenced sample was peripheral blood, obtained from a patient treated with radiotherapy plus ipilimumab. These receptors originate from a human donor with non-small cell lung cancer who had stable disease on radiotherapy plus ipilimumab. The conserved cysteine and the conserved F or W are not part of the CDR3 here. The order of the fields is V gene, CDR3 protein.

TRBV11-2 ASRDNFYGYT
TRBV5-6 ASSFRGGSSEAF
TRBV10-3 AISARIGQGAQETQY
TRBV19 ASSIDGTSRNEQF
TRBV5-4 ASSTPHINYGYT
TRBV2 ASSARQGDSPLH
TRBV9 ASSVVASGRAF
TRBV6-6 ASSYPDRGLFQAF
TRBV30 AWSVEGLETQY
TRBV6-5 ASSYSRQGGRGGYT
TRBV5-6 ASSLIRGIGTEAF
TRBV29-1 SVEVGGGTEAF
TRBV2 ASSERVGSSYNSPLH
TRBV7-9 ASSLGQGTDTQY
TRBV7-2 ASSLGSGEHEQY
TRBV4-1 ASSQLQVAGASRGEAF
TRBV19 ASSIGQRGAYEQY
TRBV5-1 ASSATSHSYNEQF
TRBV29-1 SVEQNYGYT
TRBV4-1 ASSHAGRGQTPETQY
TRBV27 ASRADRDYNEQF
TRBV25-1 ASRNQGAFGYT
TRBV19 ASSVQGLAVSSYEQY
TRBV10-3 ATRGRGDPTGELF
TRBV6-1 ASSEGQGRDNEQF
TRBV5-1 ASSQTSGPGELF
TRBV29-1 SVGLAGGSREQF
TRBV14 ASSQIRTDSSTLH
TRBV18 ASSWGSYEQY
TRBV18 ASSTSPQGPSGNTIY
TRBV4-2 ASSPRGGAPSTDTQY
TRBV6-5 ASRDPAGNTIY
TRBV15 ATSRSKNYGYT
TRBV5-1 ASSTGGNEQF
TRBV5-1 ASSAGNPAIYEQY
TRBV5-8 ASSFFQGVQGEKLF
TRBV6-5 ASTLLQGRFSPLH
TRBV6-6 ASSWRGGNSPLH
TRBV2 ASRDREGNSPLH
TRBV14 ASSGQLQETQY
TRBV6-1 ASRVSGGSTEAF
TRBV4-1 ASSPSDRGSSGNTIY
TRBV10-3 AISEGTGNTGELF
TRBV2 ASSRQGNADEQY
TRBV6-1 ASSTILSYEQY
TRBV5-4 ASSVSLREQY
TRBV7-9 ASSPPRQGMSYEQY
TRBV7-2 ASSINWNTEAF
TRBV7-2 ASSLGGRRGFNEKLF
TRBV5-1 ASSLGSGGYTEAF
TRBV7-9 ASSSMTGLSYT
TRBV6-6 ASTQGLVQPQH
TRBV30 AWSTDRVRLGTDTQY
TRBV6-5 ASRELGTGEGYT
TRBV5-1 ASSYTGMITDTQY